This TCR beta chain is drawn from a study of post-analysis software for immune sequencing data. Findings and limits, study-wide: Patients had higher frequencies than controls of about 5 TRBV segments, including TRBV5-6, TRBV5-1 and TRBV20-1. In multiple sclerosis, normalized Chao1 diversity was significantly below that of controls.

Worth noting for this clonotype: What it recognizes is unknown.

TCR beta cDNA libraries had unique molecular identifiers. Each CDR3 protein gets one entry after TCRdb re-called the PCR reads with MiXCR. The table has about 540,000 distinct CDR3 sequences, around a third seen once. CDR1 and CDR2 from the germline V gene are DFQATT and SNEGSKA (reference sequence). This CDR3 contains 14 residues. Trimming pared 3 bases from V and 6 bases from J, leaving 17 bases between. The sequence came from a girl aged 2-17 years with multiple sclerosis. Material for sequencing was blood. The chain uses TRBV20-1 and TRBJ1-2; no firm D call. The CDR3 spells CSASQRQGLDGYTF. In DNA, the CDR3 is TGCAGTGCTAGTCAAAGACAAGGGTTGGATGGCTACACCTTC.